This TCR beta chain was observed in a study of shared clonotypes between healthy human individuals. Clones were read by immunoSEQ multiplex PCR, and TCRdb kept only the in-frame ones, dropping some. The sample includes 1.4 million to 1.5 million clones, 96% of them seen just once. Trimming cost V 5 bases and J 6 bases, with 14 bases left between them. The CDR3 totals 12 residues. The germline V gene has CDR1 GTSNPN and CDR2 SVGIG (reference sequence). The V gene is TRBV30, the J gene TRBJ2-7, with D perhaps given as TRBD1 or TRBD2 (5 bases each). Source material: naive CD4+ T cells sorted from blood. Subset here: CD45RA+ positively selected. This TCR derives from a man between 25 and 39 years old in good health. The DNA for the CDR3 is TGTGCCTGGCTAGGTTTTGGGGGCGAGCAGTACTTC. It is translated as CAWLGFGGEQYF.